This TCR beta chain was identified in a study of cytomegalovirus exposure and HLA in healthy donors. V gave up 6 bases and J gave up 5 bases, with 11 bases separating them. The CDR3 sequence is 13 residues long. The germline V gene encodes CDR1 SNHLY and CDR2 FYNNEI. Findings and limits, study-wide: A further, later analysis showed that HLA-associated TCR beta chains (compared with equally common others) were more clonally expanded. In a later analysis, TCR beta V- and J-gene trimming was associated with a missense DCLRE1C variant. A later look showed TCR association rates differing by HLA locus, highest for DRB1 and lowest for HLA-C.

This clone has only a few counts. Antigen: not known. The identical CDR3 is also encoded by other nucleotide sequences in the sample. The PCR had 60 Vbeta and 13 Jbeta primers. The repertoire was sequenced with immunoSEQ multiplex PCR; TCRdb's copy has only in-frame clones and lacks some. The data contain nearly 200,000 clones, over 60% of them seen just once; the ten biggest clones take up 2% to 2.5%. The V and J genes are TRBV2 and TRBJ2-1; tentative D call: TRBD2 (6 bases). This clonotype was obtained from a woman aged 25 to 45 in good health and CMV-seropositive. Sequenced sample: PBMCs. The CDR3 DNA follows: TGTGCCAGCAGAGAGGGACTTAACAATGAGCAGTTCTTC. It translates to CASREGLNNEQFF. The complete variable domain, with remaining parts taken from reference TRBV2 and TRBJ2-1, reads EPEVTQTPSHQVTQMGQEVILRCVPISNHLYFYWYRQILGQKVEFLVSFYNNEISEKSEIFDDQFSVERPDGSNFTLKIRSTKLEDSAMYFCASREGLNNEQFFGPGTRLTVL.